This TCR beta chain was observed in a study of shared clonotypes between healthy human individuals. Once extracted for a subset, genomic DNA was divided evenly among several immunoSEQ plates. Some clones are missing from TCRdb's copy, which holds only in-frame ones; the method was immunoSEQ multiplex PCR. In the table there are more than 450,000 clones, 75% to 85% of which are singletons. The sequence was collected from a woman aged 40 to 49 in good health. Some clones in this sample may be carry-over from other donors' samples. Sequenced input: PBMCs.

Written as DNA, the CDR3 is TGTGCCAGCAGCTTAGTTCGCAACCAAGAGACCCAGTACTTC. It is translated as CASSLVRNQETQYF. V is TRBV7-2 and J is TRBJ2-5; no clear D. Germline CDR1 is SGHTA and CDR2 is FQGNSA. This CDR3 comprises 14 residues. V was trimmed by 1 base and J by 0 bases, leaving 6 bases between them.